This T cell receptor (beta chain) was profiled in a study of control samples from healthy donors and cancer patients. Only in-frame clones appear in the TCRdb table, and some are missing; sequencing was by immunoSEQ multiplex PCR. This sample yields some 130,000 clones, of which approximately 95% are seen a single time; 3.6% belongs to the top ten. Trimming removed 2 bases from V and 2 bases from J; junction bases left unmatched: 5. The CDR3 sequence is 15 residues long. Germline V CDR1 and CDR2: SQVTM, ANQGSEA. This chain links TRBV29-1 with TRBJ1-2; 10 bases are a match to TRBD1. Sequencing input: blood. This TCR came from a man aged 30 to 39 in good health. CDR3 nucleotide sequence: TGCAGCGTTGAAATCCGGGACAGGGGAAACTATGGCTACACCTTC. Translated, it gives CSVEIRDRGNYGYTF.